This entry is about one T cell receptor (beta chain). The data derive from a study of PD-1 blockade in classical Hodgkin lymphoma. There was relapse after autologous stem cell transplantation in every patient, and there was variation in brentuximab vedotin exposure. Sequenced by immunoSEQ multiplex PCR; TCRdb stores in-frame clones only, minus some. In the table there are some 30,000 clones, roughly 71% of which are singletons. The CDR3 loop spans 13 amino acids. Germline V lookup: CDR1 MNHNS, CDR2 SASEGT. V lost 6 bases and J 9 bases, leaving 15 bases between the germline ends. This sequence joins TRBV6-1 and TRBJ2-1, with D perhaps assigned TRBD1 or TRBD2 (5 bases each). The receptor was isolated from a human donor with classical Hodgkin lymphoma. The specimen comprised peripheral blood mononuclear cells (PBMCs), sampled before the second cycle of nivolumab. CDR3 sequence reads: CASSRTGQSEQFF. CDR3 bases: TGTGCCAGCAGCAGGACGGGGCAGAGTGAGCAGTTCTTC.